Following are 8 T cell receptor beta chains from one sample sequenced in a study of blood T cells in healthy people across ages. A J-beta primer mix and a sample-barcoded 5' primer were used in a second PCR of about 7 to 12 cycles. TCRdb processed the 5' RACE reads anew with MiXCR; each CDR3 protein has one entry. The profile shows some 1 million distinct CDR3 sequences, more than 35% of them singletons. Sequenced material: blood. The receptor set was obtained from a woman aged 60-75 years in good health.

This clonotype was observed a few times. The V call is TRBV12-3 or TRBV12-4, the J call TRBJ1-2; D perhaps matches TRBD1 (5 bases). This CDR3 has 15 residues. V was trimmed by 4 bases and J by 8 bases, leaving 20 bases between them. CDR3 in amino acids: CASSWGDRAGSGYTF. The CDR3, as DNA: TGTGCCAGCAGTTGGGGGGATAGGGCAGGGTCCGGCTACACCTTC.

This clonotype turned up a few times. V and J are TRBV11-2 and TRBJ1-5, with D hard to call. Germline V gives CDR1 SGHAT, CDR2 FQNNGV. V was pared by 3 bases and J by 7 bases, with 16 bases between. There are 15 residues in the CDR3. The CDR3 reads CASSLAWGAGQPQHF. CDR3 nucleotide sequence: TGTGCCAGCAGCTTGGCTTGGGGAGCGGGACAGCCCCAGCATTTT.

The chain combines TRBV3-1 with TRBJ2-1, with 8 bases aligning to TRBD2. V dropped 4 bases and J dropped 9; count of bases not matched to a gene: 5. CDR3 length: 13 residues. Germline V gene data show CDR1 as LGHDT and CDR2 as YNNKEL (reference sequence). Written as DNA, the CDR3 is TGTGCCAGCAGCCCCCCCCTAGCGGGTGAGCAGTTCTTC. Translated: CASSPPLAGEQFF.

CDR3 sequence: CASSVGGQDYGYTF. CDR3 nucleotides: TGTGCCAGCAGCGTAGGTGGTCAGGACTATGGCTACACCTTC. The chain employs TRBV9 and TRBJ1-2; no definite D call. The CDR3 sequence is 14 residues long. CDR1 and CDR2 from the germline V gene are SGDLS and YYNGEE. V gave up 0 bases and J gave up 3 bases, with 9 bases separating them.

This chain joins TRBV5-1 and TRBJ2-1; 13 bases are a match to TRBD2. V trimming: 0 bases; J trimming: 2 bases; junction bases outside the gene matches: 5. Germline V gene sequence: CDR1 SGHRS, CDR2 YFSETQ. The CDR3 extends over 18 amino acids. The CDR3 coding sequence is TGCGCCAGCAGCTTGGAATTTGGACTAGCGGGAGCCTACAATGAGCAGTTCTTC. It specifies CASSLEFGLAGAYNEQFF.

V usage is TRBV29-1 and J usage is TRBJ2-3, with D unclear. Trimming cost V 1 base and J 3 bases, with 17 bases left between them. Germline CDR1 is SQVTM and CDR2 is ANQGSEA. The CDR3 length is 16 residues. Here the CDR3 reads CSVEVGSWITTDTQYF. As DNA, the CDR3 is TGCAGCGTTGAAGTCGGGTCCTGGATCACGACAGATACGCAGTATTTT.

The chain employs TRBV27 and TRBJ2-1; 13 positions agree with TRBD2. Germline assignment: CDR1 MNHEY and CDR2 SMNVEV (reference sequence). CDR3 length equals 16 residues. V was pared by 3 bases and J by 6 bases, with 5 bases of the junction left unmatched. Here the CDR3 DNA reads TGTGCCAGCAGTTTGAGGACTAGCGGGAGCCGCAATGAGCAGTTCTTC. It is translated as CASSLRTSGSRNEQFF.

The J gene is TRBJ2-1, the V gene TRBV5-6, with TRBD2 as a possible D gene (5 bases). From germline, CDR1 is SGHDT and CDR2 YYEEEE. V was clipped by 1 base and J by 2 bases, with 16 bases between them. CDR3 length: 17 amino acids. The CDR3 loop reads CASSLWGGSGPYNEQFF. The CDR3 DNA is TGTGCCAGCAGCTTGTGGGGTGGCAGCGGACCCTACAATGAGCAGTTCTTC.